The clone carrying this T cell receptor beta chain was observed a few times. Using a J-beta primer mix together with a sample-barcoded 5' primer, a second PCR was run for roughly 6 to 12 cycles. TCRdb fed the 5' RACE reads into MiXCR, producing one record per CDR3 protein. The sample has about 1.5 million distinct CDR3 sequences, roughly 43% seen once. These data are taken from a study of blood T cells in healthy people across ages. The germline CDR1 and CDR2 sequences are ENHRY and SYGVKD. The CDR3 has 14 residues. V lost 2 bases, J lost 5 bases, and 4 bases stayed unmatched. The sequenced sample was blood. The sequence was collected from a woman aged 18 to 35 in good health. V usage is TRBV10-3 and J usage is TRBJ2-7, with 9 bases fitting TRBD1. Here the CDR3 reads CAISEGTGLHEQYF. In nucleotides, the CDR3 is TGTGCCATCAGTGAGGGGACAGGGCTCCACGAGCAGTACTTC.